Below, 18 T cell receptor beta chains from the same sample are listed, as sequenced in a study of T cell responses to AZD1222 COVID-19 vaccine. The protocol was immunoSEQ multiplex PCR, while the TCRdb copy is restricted to in-frame clones and leaves out a portion. The sample consists of 150,000 to 200,000 clones, roughly 92% of them appearing once. This material consisted of peripheral blood, taken on day 0 of AZD1222 vaccination. These receptors all stem from an adult in good health.

This rearrangement joins TRBV11-3 to TRBJ2-7, with 7 positions matching TRBD2. The ends lost 2 bases at V and 1 base at J; junction bases unmatched: 2. CDR1 and CDR2 (germline): SGHNT, YENEEA. CDR3 size: 14 residues. For the CDR3, the DNA is TGTGCCAGCAGCTTAAGCGGGAAGTCCTACGAGCAGTACTTC. It is translated as CASSLSGKSYEQYF.

V usage is TRBV19 and J usage is TRBJ1-5; TRBD1 matches 9 bases. The CDR3 totals 14 residues. Trimming at V came to 4 bases and at J to 6 bases, leaving 4 bases not matched to a gene. Germline loops: CDR1 LNHDA, CDR2 SQIVND (reference sequence). The CDR3 is CASSKQGAGQPQHF. In nucleotides, the CDR3 is TGTGCCAGTAGTAAACAGGGGGCGGGTCAGCCCCAGCATTTT.

The V and J genes are TRBV30 and TRBJ1-6; no reliable D call. The CDR3 is 12 residues long. In germline, CDR1 is GTSNPN, CDR2 SVGIG (reference sequence). V lost 3 bases to trimming and J lost 7 bases, with 7 bases between them. The CDR3 reads CAWSGMNSPLHF. The CDR3 DNA is TGTGCCTGGAGCGGGATGAATTCACCCCTCCACTTT.

This chain uses TRBV28 with TRBJ1-3; D is unresolved. The CDR3 consists of 14 residues. V lost 6 bases and J lost 0, with 9 bases in between. The germline gives CDR1 MDHEN, CDR2 SYDVKM. In DNA form, the CDR3 reads TGTGCCAGCAGGGGAGGCTACTCTGGAAACACCATATATTTT. Translating it yields CASRGGYSGNTIYF.

The chain employs TRBV6-2 or TRBV6-3 and TRBJ1-5, with D perhaps TRBD1 (5 bases). The V gene lost 2 bases and the J gene lost 3 bases, with 20 bases spanning the gap. The CDR3 has 18 amino acids. The germline V gene has CDR1 MNHEY and CDR2 SVGEGT. The DNA of the CDR3 is TGTGCCAGCAGTTACCCAGACCCGGGACCCAAGGTCAATCAGCCCCAGCATTTT. Translation: CASSYPDPGPKVNQPQHF.

J is TRBJ1-1 and V is TRBV2; D unresolved. Germline V gene lookup returns CDR1 SNHLY and CDR2 FYNNEI. Deletions cut 9 bases from V and 3 bases from J, with 5 bases between. The CDR3 sequence is 10 residues long. This chain's CDR3 is CARGDTEAFF. CDR3 coding DNA: TGTGCCAGGGGAGACACTGAAGCTTTCTTT.

This sequence joins TRBV30 and TRBJ2-1, with 8 bases matching TRBD2. This CDR3 contains 12 residues. Looked up from germline, CDR1 is GTSNPN and CDR2 is SVGIG (reference sequence). V dropped 2 bases and J dropped 13; count of bases not matched to a gene: 7. This chain's CDR3 is CAWSIGGRFQFF. In DNA form, the CDR3 reads TGTGCCTGGAGTATCGGCGGGAGGTTTCAGTTCTTC.

This clone was observed once. The rearrangement uses TRBV18 and TRBJ1-2; 7 nucleotides match TRBD1. After removal of 3 bases from V and 8 bases from J, the junction contained 9 bases not matched to a gene. This CDR3 comprises 14 residues. Germline-derived CDR1 and CDR2 are KGHSH and LQKENI. The CDR3 loop reads CASSPDRSGSGYTF. DNA for the CDR3: TGTGCCAGCTCACCGGACAGGTCCGGGAGCGGCTACACCTTC.

The rearrangement uses TRBV6-5 and TRBJ1-6; D uncertain. CDR1 is MNHEY, CDR2 SVGAGI, per germline. The germline V and J ends were trimmed by 10 bases and 4 bases, with 14 bases remaining between them. The CDR3 has 14 amino acids. The CDR3 DNA reads TGTGCCACCACGGAAGGAACTTATAATTCACCCCTCCACTTT. It codes for CATTEGTYNSPLHF.

The V gene is TRBV7-9, the J gene TRBJ2-1; TRBD2 agrees at 8 bases. Germline trimming cut 8 bases from V and 5 bases from J; bases unmatched to any gene: 8. The CDR3 is 14 amino acids. Germline V gives CDR1 SEHNR, CDR2 FQNEAQ (reference sequence). The CDR3: CASPTGGRNNEQFF. CDR3 nucleotides: TGTGCCAGCCCCACGGGGGGGCGCAACAATGAGCAGTTCTTC.

A few counts support this clone. The chain couples TRBV7-9 to TRBJ2-7, with D unresolved. The CDR3 spans 11 residues. The germline CDR1 and CDR2 sequences are SEHNR and FQNEAQ (reference sequence). V was pared by 6 bases and J by 3 bases, with 6 bases between. This chain's CDR3 is CASRSFYEQYF. The CDR3 DNA reads TGTGCCAGCAGGTCCTTCTACGAGCAGTACTTC.

The V call is TRBV10-3, the J call TRBJ1-1, with a tentative D call TRBD1 (5 bases). The ends were cut back, 10 bases at V and 5 bases at J, with 23 bases in the middle. This CDR3 is 15 amino acids long. From germline, CDR1 is ENHRY and CDR2 SYGVKD. The CDR3 loop reads CATDTRPTEGTEAFF. For the CDR3, the DNA is TGTGCCACCGACACCCGGCCAACCGAGGGGACTGAAGCTTTCTTT.

This chain links TRBV14 with TRBJ1-6, with TRBD1 as a possible D gene (5 bases). V lost 2 bases and J 6 bases, leaving 11 bases between the germline ends. The germline gives CDR1 SGHDN, CDR2 FVKESK. The CDR3 covers 15 residues. DNA for the CDR3: TGTGCCAGCAGCCAAAGTGGGGGGAGTAATTCACCCCTCCACTTT. It codes for CASSQSGGSNSPLHF.

The chain employs TRBV9 and TRBJ2-3, with 11 bases matching TRBD1. V was clipped by 2 bases and J by 5 bases; unmatched bases: 4. The CDR3 has 15 residues. The germline V gene has CDR1 SGDLS and CDR2 YYNGEE. The chain's CDR3 is CASSVPGTGGDTQYF. DNA for the CDR3: TGTGCCAGCAGCGTCCCCGGGACAGGGGGAGATACGCAGTATTTT.

This clone came up once. The chain carries TRBV23-1 and TRBJ2-5, with D hard to call. TRBV23-1 is flagged as an ORF with uncertain function. V was clipped by 5 bases and J by 5 bases, with 15 bases between them. This CDR3 contains 14 residues. This CDR3 is CASSKDLVRETQYF. The CDR3 DNA reads TGCGCCAGCAGTAAAGACTTGGTCAGGGAGACCCAGTACTTC.

The V and J genes are TRBV27 and TRBJ2-1, with 14 bases lining up with TRBD2. Unmatched junction bases numbered 3, after V lost 1 base and J lost 7 bases. The CDR3 contains 16 residues. The germline V gene encodes CDR1 MNHEY and CDR2 SMNVEV (reference sequence). CDR3 nucleotides: TGTGCCAGCAGTTTATTTCGACTAGCGGGAGGGAATGAGCAGTTCTTC. This encodes CASSLFRLAGGNEQFF.

This chain links TRBV2 with TRBJ1-5, with D maybe TRBD1 (6 bases). CDR1 and CDR2 from the germline V gene are SNHLY and FYNNEI. The CDR3 consists of 15 residues. The V and J ends lost 2 bases and 6 bases respectively, with 14 bases between them. The CDR3 reads CASSELQGVGQPQHF. Written as DNA, the CDR3 is TGTGCCAGCAGTGAACTACAGGGCGTGGGTCAGCCCCAGCATTTT. Together with reference TRBV2 and TRBJ1-5, the CDR3 gives the full variable domain: EPEVTQTPSHQVTQMGQEVILRCVPISNHLYFYWYRQILGQKVEFLVSFYNNEISEKSEIFDDQFSVERPDGSNFTLKIRSTKLEDSAMYFCASSELQGVGQPQHFGDGTRLSIL.

This chain uses TRBV2 with TRBJ2-1; tentative D call: TRBD2 (6 bases). CDR1 and CDR2 (germline): SNHLY, FYNNEI. Between the trimmed V and J ends, which lost 5 bases and 9 bases, there was a span of 11 bases. CDR3 size: 12 residues. The CDR3 region has the DNA TGTGCCAGCAGTCGGGAGTCTCTTGAGCAGTTCTTC. It specifies CASSRESLEQFF.